Shown below are 11 T cell receptor beta chains from a single sample sequenced in a study of metastatic and nonmetastatic thyroid tumors. TCRdb ran MiXCR on the PCR reads. The sample yields about 30,000 clones, 16% seen once. Until they underwent thyroid surgery, no patient had received any treatment. Sequencing was performed on blood. These receptors were obtained from a female donor with papillary thyroid cancer or a benign thyroid nodule (not recorded which). Some clones in this sample may be carry-over from other donors' samples.

This clone was seen ten or more times. V and J are TRBV14 and TRBJ2-1; 15 bases fit TRBD2. Per germline, CDR1 SGHDN and CDR2 FVKESK. J gave up 8 bases and V 0 bases, and 5 bases lay outside the gene matches. This CDR3 spans 17 amino acids. The DNA for the CDR3 is TGTGCCAGCAGCCAAGATGCTAGGACTAGCGGGAGGGATGAGCAGTTCTTC. Translating it yields CASSQDARTSGRDEQFF.

This clone has ten or more counts. This chain joins TRBV9 and TRBJ1-6; 9 bases are shared with TRBD1. CDR3 length: 14 amino acids. V lost 4 bases and J lost 7; bases outside the gene matches: 3. Germline CDR1 SGDLS, CDR2 YYNGEE. The CDR3 coding sequence is TGTGCCAGCAGCCCAGGGACAGGGAATTCACCCCTCCACTTT. Translating gives CASSPGTGNSPLHF.

This clone was seen ten or more times. The chain joins TRBV7-9 to TRBJ1-2, with TRBD1 matching 7 bases. The germline V gene has CDR1 SEHNR and CDR2 FQNEAQ (reference sequence). The CDR3 consists of 14 residues. Germline trimming cut 5 bases from V and 4 bases from J; bases unmatched to any gene: 7. CDR3: CASSPPGGRYGYTF. As DNA, the CDR3 is TGTGCCAGCAGCCCACCAGGGGGTCGCTATGGCTACACCTTC.

The table lists this clone with many counts. V is TRBV14 and J is TRBJ2-7, with 7 bases matching TRBD2. V shed 0 bases and J 7 bases; nucleotides not matched to a gene: 6. The CDR3 consists of 14 residues. Looked up from germline, CDR1 is SGHDN and CDR2 is FVKESK. In DNA, the CDR3 is TGTGCCAGCAGCCAAGATTTAGGAGCGGGGGAGCAGTACTTC. Protein: CASSQDLGAGEQYF.

Many counts were recorded for this clone. This may be a read error: a much more frequent sequence differs by one nucleotide. This chain connects TRBV5-5 to TRBJ2-1; no clear D gene. The V end was cut by 0 bases, the J end by 9 bases, with 7 bases between. The CDR3 spans 12 residues. Germline lookup yields CDR1 SGHKS and CDR2 YYEKEE (reference sequence). The CDR3 region is CASSLGNREQFF. DNA for the CDR3: TGTGCCAGCAGCTTGGGAAACCGTGAGCAGTTCTTC.

This clone was seen at least ten times. CDR3 DNA: TGTGCCATCAGTCCCGGACAGAACACCGGGGAGCTGTTTTTT. This codes for CAISPGQNTGELFF. This chain joins TRBV10-3 and TRBJ2-2, with D possibly matching TRBD1 (5 bases). Germline V gene data show CDR1 as ENHRY and CDR2 as SYGVKD. This CDR3 is 14 amino acids long. V was pared by 5 bases and J by 1 base, with 8 bases between.

This clone was seen repeatedly, ten times or more. A read error may produce the germline difference seen at one junction end. The CDR3: CASSSSGGKETQYF. Here the CDR3 DNA reads TGTGCTAGCAGCTCCTCGGGGGGCAAAGAGACCCAGTACTTC. The chain couples TRBV7-7 to TRBJ2-5; TRBD2 might be the D (7 bases). The CDR3 length is 14 residues. Germline V gene lookup returns CDR1 SSHAT and CDR2 FNYEAQ (reference sequence).

The J gene is TRBJ2-7, the V gene TRBV6-5, with 8 bases matching TRBD2. Per germline, CDR1 MNHEY and CDR2 SVGAGI. The CDR3 covers 18 residues. V shed 2 bases, J shed 3 bases, and the junction held 15 bases outside the gene matches. CDR3: CASSYTERARGAHYEQYF. CDR3 nucleotides: TGTGCCAGCAGTTACACCGAAAGGGCGCGGGGGGCCCACTACGAGCAGTACTTC.

This clone was counted ten times or more. V gene TRBV27 combines with J gene TRBJ2-1; 11 bases agree with TRBD1. CDR1 is MNHEY and CDR2 is SMNVEV in the germline V gene (reference sequence). The CDR3 is 14 amino acids. Trimming removed 8 bases from V and 7 bases from J; junction bases left unmatched: 7. The CDR3 loop is CASRTGGALNEQFF. The CDR3, as DNA: TGTGCCAGCCGGACAGGGGGCGCCTTGAATGAGCAGTTCTTC.

Relative to its sample, this clone is medium-sized (0.01 to 0.1%). The V gene is TRBV10-2, the J gene TRBJ2-3; TRBD2 matches 9 bases. The CDR3 covers 16 residues. Trimming removed 8 bases from V and 6 bases from J; junction bases left unmatched: 15. Germline loops: CDR1 WSHSY, CDR2 SAAADI. The CDR3 sequence: CASSEPGLAPGDTQYF. The CDR3 DNA reads TGCGCCAGCTCTGAGCCGGGACTAGCTCCCGGGGATACGCAGTATTTT.

This clone was counted many times. This chain joins TRBV24-1 and TRBJ1-5; no firm D call. V lost 4 bases and J 0 bases, leaving 9 bases between the germline ends. The CDR3 is 15 amino acids. From germline, CDR1 is KGHDR and CDR2 SFDVKD. CDR3 DNA sequence: TGTGCCACCAGTGACTCCGGGTCTAGCAATCAGCCCCAGCATTTT. It yields the protein CATSDSGSSNQPQHF.